This T cell receptor beta chain was captured by sequencing in a study of blood T cell repertoires in COVID-19. Study-wide background: Samples representing acute and convalescent COVID-19 were sourced from the United States, Italy and Spain. Sample material is recorded as cDNA or gDNA derived from T cells, B-cell-depleted T cells, or PBMCs.

Generated by immunoSEQ multiplex PCR, the TCRdb table keeps only in-frame clones and is missing some. Of 35,000 to 50,000 clones in the sample, more than 75% were seen once. The length of the CDR3 is 15 residues. V was trimmed by 1 base and J by 0 bases, leaving 7 bases between them. Per the germline V gene, CDR1 is MGHDK and CDR2 is SYGVNS. The chain employs TRBV25-1 and TRBJ1-3; the D is unclear. The sequencing sample was made of peripheral blood. The sequence derives from a woman aged 70-85 years in a cohort sampled during active COVID-19. CDR3 sequence (DNA): TGTGCCAGCAGTGAATCTCACATCTCTGGAAACACCATATATTTT. Its translation is CASSESHISGNTIYF.